This T cell receptor beta chain was captured by sequencing in a study of shared clonotypes between healthy human individuals. Study details: Those who served as donors were a couple of women and a few men between the ages of 18 and 49. CD4 naive cells filled three plates per donor, CD4 memory three, CD8 naive two and CD8 memory one.

This clone is a singleton in its sample. Its antigen is currently unknown. Clones were read by immunoSEQ multiplex PCR, and TCRdb kept only the in-frame ones, dropping some. The data show about 2.2 million clones, around 95% seen once. Study conclusions and caveats: With a handful of donors compared, around 5% of naive CD4 clonotypes were shared. Relative to their counterparts shared across all four donors, non-shared clonotypes exhibited diminished generation probabilities.

CD45RO-negative, CCR7-positively selected cells formed the naive CD8 fraction, excluding terminally differentiated effector memory CD45RA+ cells. The TCR sequence derives from a man younger than 35 in good health. Some clones in this sample may be carry-over from other donors' samples. Sequencing was performed on naive CD8+ T cells from PBMCs.

The CDR3 loop is CAISVKDRENSGNTIYF. The CDR3 coding sequence is TGTGCCATCAGTGTTAAGGACAGGGAAAACTCTGGAAACACCATATATTTT. The chain carries TRBV10-3 and TRBJ1-3, with TRBD1 identical over 8 bases. The V gene's germline CDR1 is ENHRY and CDR2 SYGVKD. V gave up 4 bases and J gave up 0 bases; unmatched junction bases: 8. CDR3 length equals 17 residues.